Below are 28 T cell receptor beta chains sequenced from a single sample in a study of blood T cell repertoires in COVID-19. The table came from immunoSEQ multiplex PCR; TCRdb's copy has only in-frame clones and leaves some out. The sample consists of about 290,000 clones, approximately 91% of them appearing once. The sample comprised PBMCs or T cells enriched from blood (not recorded which). These receptors were obtained from a middle-aged woman who had recovered from COVID-19.

V is TRBV19 and J is TRBJ2-7; no clear D gene. Germline lookup yields CDR1 LNHDA and CDR2 SQIVND (reference sequence). The CDR3 sequence is 14 residues long. Trimming cost V 5 bases and J 0 bases, with 11 bases left between them. CDR3 protein: CASSRRVSSYEQYF. Written as DNA, the CDR3 is TGTGCCAGTAGTCGTCGCGTGAGCTCCTACGAGCAGTACTTC.

This chain connects TRBV29-1 to TRBJ1-1, with D maybe TRBD1 (5 bases). V lost 3 bases to trimming and J lost 2 bases, with 10 bases between them. In germline, CDR1 is SQVTM, CDR2 ANQGSEA. This CDR3 contains 13 residues. The CDR3 DNA is TGCAGCGTTGACTCAGGGTCTAACACTGAAGCTTTCTTT. Translating gives CSVDSGSNTEAFF.

V gene TRBV5-1 combines with J gene TRBJ2-5; 8 bases are shared with TRBD2. V lost 4 bases, J lost 5 bases, and 13 bases stayed unmatched. The germline gives CDR1 SGHRS, CDR2 YFSETQ. The CDR3 runs to 16 residues. CDR3 coding DNA: TGCGCCAGCAGCACTGCGGCGGGAGGTTGGGGGGAGACCCAGTACTTC. It specifies CASSTAAGGWGETQYF.

The chain joins TRBV3-1 (or the pseudogene TRBV3-2) to TRBJ2-7; 9 bases agree with TRBD2. CDR1 and CDR2 from the germline V gene are LGHDT and YNNKEL (reference sequence). After removal of 5 bases from V and 4 bases from J, the junction contained 6 bases not matched to a gene. CDR3 length: 14 amino acids. CDR3 sequence (DNA): TGTGCCAGCAGCTACGGGACTAGCCTTTACGAGCAGTACTTC. This gives the protein CASSYGTSLYEQYF.

The DNA of the CDR3 is TGTGCCAGTAGTAGGGACTTCACTCAGCCCCAGCATTTT. Its translation is CASSRDFTQPQHF. The V and J genes are TRBV19 and TRBJ1-5, with a weak D call TRBD1 (5 bases). Per germline, CDR1 LNHDA and CDR2 SQIVND (reference sequence). V gave up 4 bases and J gave up 6 bases, with 10 bases separating them. The CDR3 runs to 13 residues. Combining the CDR3 with reference TRBV19 and TRBJ1-5 gives the whole variable domain DGGITQSPKYLFRKEGQNVTLSCEQNLNHDAMYWYRQDPGQGLRLIYYSQIVNDFQKGDIAEGYSVSREKKESFPLTVTSAQKNPTAFYLCASSRDFTQPQHFGDGTRLSIL.

The gene calls are TRBV5-1 and TRBJ2-1, with 7 bases that match TRBD2. Per germline, CDR1 SGHRS and CDR2 YFSETQ. The CDR3 is 15 amino acids. V was clipped by 7 bases and J by 1 base; unmatched bases: 8. The CDR3 reads CASYVGGTSYNEQFF. In DNA form, the CDR3 reads TGCGCCAGCTACGTGGGGGGGACTTCCTACAATGAGCAGTTCTTC.

This clone appeared once. The chain has TRBV5-1 and TRBJ2-2, with 8 bases that match TRBD1. Per the germline V gene, CDR1 is SGHRS and CDR2 is YFSETQ. The CDR3 is 16 residues long. V shed 1 base and J 3 bases; nucleotides not matched to a gene: 5. The CDR3 sequence is CASSLIPGGDTGELFF. The CDR3 nucleotides read TGCGCCAGCAGCTTGATCCCAGGGGGCGACACCGGGGAGCTGTTTTTT.

The chain recombines TRBV9 with TRBJ2-5, with a tentative D call TRBD2 (5 bases). The CDR3 has 14 amino acids. The V and J ends lost 0 bases and 0 bases respectively, with 6 bases between them. Per the germline V gene, CDR1 is SGDLS and CDR2 is YYNGEE. The CDR3 coding sequence is TGTGCCAGCAGCGTAGGACTAAACCAAGAGACCCAGTACTTC. Translation: CASSVGLNQETQYF. Complete variable domain (other parts from reference TRBV9 and TRBJ2-5): DSGVTQTPKHLITATGQRVTLRCSPRSGDLSVYWYQQSLDQGLQFLIQYYNGEERAKGNILERFSAQQFPDLHSELNLSSLELGDSALYFCASSVGLNQETQYFGPGTRLLVL.

V usage is TRBV5-1 and J usage is TRBJ1-6, with D hard to call. Per germline, CDR1 SGHRS and CDR2 YFSETQ. Trimming cost V 4 bases and J 8 bases, with 13 bases left between them. The CDR3 sequence is 14 residues long. DNA of the CDR3: TGCGCCAGCAGCAAGGACGGGGTGGATTCACCCCTCCACTTT. Residues: CASSKDGVDSPLHF. The whole variable domain, filled in from reference TRBV5-1 and TRBJ1-6, reads KAGVTQTPRYLIKTRGQQVTLSCSPISGHRSVSWYQQTPGQGLQFLFEYFSETQRNKGNFPGRFSGRQFSNSRSEMNVSTLELGDSALYLCASSKDGVDSPLHFGNGTRLTVT.

This clone was seen only once. J is TRBJ2-5 and V is TRBV18; the match to TRBD2 covers 14 bases. The germline gives CDR1 KGHSH, CDR2 LQKENI. The CDR3 consists of 17 residues. J gave up 4 bases and V 6 bases, and 10 bases lay outside the gene matches. DNA of the CDR3: TGTGCCAGCTCCCCGACTAGCGGGGGGGCCATGGGAGAGACCCAGTACTTC. Amino acid sequence: CASSPTSGGAMGETQYF. Combining the CDR3 with reference TRBV18 and TRBJ2-5 gives the whole variable domain NAGVMQNPRHLVRRRGQEARLRCSPMKGHSHVYWYRQLPEEGLKFMVYLQKENIIDESGMPKERFSAEFPKEGPSILRIQQVVRGDSAAYFCASSPTSGGAMGETQYFGPGTRLLVL.

This clone was found a few times. CDR3 DNA: TGTGCCACCAGCAGATCTTCGGCAGGGAAGACCGGGGAGCTGTTTTTT. Translating it yields CATSRSSAGKTGELFF. The chain joins TRBV15 to TRBJ2-2; D is possibly TRBD1 (5 bases). This CDR3 contains 16 residues. Germline CDR1 reads LNHNV; CDR2 reads YYDKDF (reference sequence). V gave up 2 bases and J gave up 5 bases, with 15 bases separating them.

The chain carries TRBV10-3 and TRBJ2-3; 7 bases fit TRBD2. With V trimmed by 6 bases and J by 2 bases, 2 bases remained unmatched. The CDR3 is 13 amino acids. Germline lookup yields CDR1 ENHRY and CDR2 SYGVKD. CDR3 amino acids: CAIRTSPTDTQYF. The CDR3, as DNA: TGTGCCATCAGGACTAGCCCCACAGATACGCAGTATTTT.

This sequence joins TRBV18 and TRBJ2-7; 8 positions agree with TRBD2. The trim removed 4 bases at V and 3 bases at J, leaving 2 bases unmatched. The CDR3 has 13 residues. Germline V gives CDR1 KGHSH, CDR2 LQKENI. The CDR3 here is CASSQGTSYEQYF. Here the CDR3 DNA reads TGTGCCAGCTCACAAGGGACTAGCTACGAGCAGTACTTC.

V is TRBV4-1 and J is TRBJ2-3; the match to TRBD2 covers 9 bases. The CDR3 has 19 residues. V lost 0 bases, J lost 6 bases, and 16 bases stayed unmatched. Germline V gene sequence: CDR1 MGHRA, CDR2 YSYEKL. CDR3 in amino acids: CASSQDYATSGGPRDTQYF. The CDR3 bases are TGCGCCAGCAGCCAAGACTATGCTACAAGCGGGGGGCCCCGGGATACGCAGTATTTT.

The chain uses TRBV2 and TRBJ1-3; D is uncertain. Per the germline V gene, CDR1 is SNHLY and CDR2 is FYNNEI. Trimming removed 5 bases from V and 0 bases from J, with 8 bases in between. This CDR3 region has 14 residues. This CDR3 is CASSPDFSGNTIYF. In DNA form, the CDR3 reads TGTGCCAGCAGTCCAGACTTCTCTGGAAACACCATATATTTT.

The sample holds a few counts of this clone. V gene TRBV5-5 combines with J gene TRBJ1-1; D gene uncertain. Germline CDR1 reads SGHKS; CDR2 reads YYEKEE (reference sequence). Trimming left V 8 bases short and J 1 base short, with 12 bases between. The CDR3 covers 13 residues. The CDR3 loop reads CASNANSNTEAFF. The CDR3 coding sequence is TGTGCCAGTAATGCGAATTCGAACACTGAAGCTTTCTTT.

The chain uses TRBV19 and TRBJ1-4; D uncertain. Trimming shortened V by 6 bases and J by 4 bases, and 15 bases separated the two germline ends. This CDR3 is 15 amino acids long. Germline loops: CDR1 LNHDA, CDR2 SQIVND (reference sequence). This CDR3 reads CASSAIGGVNEKLFF. The CDR3 region has the DNA TGTGCCAGTAGCGCTATAGGTGGAGTTAATGAAAAACTGTTTTTT.

V usage is TRBV5-1 and J usage is TRBJ2-3, with a tentative D call TRBD1 (5 bases). V shed 0 bases and J shed 0 bases, with 8 bases lying between them. CDR1 is SGHRS, CDR2 YFSETQ, per germline. The CDR3 covers 15 residues. The CDR3 DNA follows: TGCGCCAGCAGCTTGGACAGGATGAGCACAGATACGCAGTATTTT. Protein sequence: CASSLDRMSTDTQYF.

The rearrangement uses TRBV7-9 and TRBJ2-2, with a possible D match to TRBD1 (7 bases). Germline CDR1 and CDR2: SEHNR and FQNEAQ (reference sequence). Trimming removed 5 bases at V and 0 bases at J, with 10 bases between. This CDR3 region has 15 residues. DNA for the CDR3: TGTGCCAGCAGCCTCAGGGGGGCGAACACCGGGGAGCTGTTTTTT. Protein: CASSLRGANTGELFF.

The chain couples TRBV2 to TRBJ1-4, with a tentative D call TRBD1 (5 bases). The CDR3 is 14 residues long. The ends were cut back, 6 bases at V and 4 bases at J, with 12 bases in the middle. In germline, CDR1 is SNHLY, CDR2 FYNNEI. CDR3 region: CASRLTAINEKLFF. In nucleotides, the CDR3 is TGTGCCAGCAGACTGACAGCGATTAATGAAAAACTGTTTTTT.

The rearrangement links TRBV28 to TRBJ1-2; D is perhaps TRBD1 (5 bases). Deletions cut 5 bases from V and 4 bases from J, with 11 bases between. This CDR3 comprises 13 residues. CDR1 and CDR2 from the germline V gene are MDHEN and SYDVKM. The CDR3 DNA reads TGTGCCAGCAGTCGCAGGGACTCCTATGGCTACACCTTC. This encodes CASSRRDSYGYTF.

J is TRBJ2-1 and V is TRBV6-2 or TRBV6-3, with 7 bases that match TRBD1. The J segment lost 0 bases and the V segment lost 5 bases, leaving 7 bases of the junction unmatched. CDR1 is MNHEY and CDR2 is SVGEGT in the germline V gene. The CDR3 extends over 16 amino acids. The CDR3 nucleotides are TGTGCCAGCAGTCCAGCCGGGACAGCCTCCTACAATGAGCAGTTCTTC. It translates to CASSPAGTASYNEQFF.

V and J are TRBV7-2 and TRBJ2-5; TRBD2 might be the D (5 bases). With 8 bases removed from V and 2 bases from J, the gap between germline ends came to 15 bases. The CDR3 is made up of 14 amino acids. Germline V gives CDR1 SGHTA, CDR2 FQGNSA. The DNA of the CDR3 is TGTGCCAGCTTAGCTTGGCGGGCACAAGAGACCCAGTACTTC. Protein product: CASLAWRAQETQYF.

The DNA of the CDR3 is TGTGCCAGCAGCTTGCGGGGTGTCGCCTACAATGAGCAGTTCTTC. Its protein product is CASSLRGVAYNEQFF. The V gene is TRBV5-6, the J gene TRBJ2-1; D perhaps matches TRBD2 (5 bases). The CDR3 consists of 15 residues. Germline values: CDR1 SGHDT, CDR2 YYEEEE. V shed 1 base and J shed 2 bases, with 10 bases lying between them.

The V call is TRBV9, the J call TRBJ1-2, with D possibly TRBD1 on 5 matching bases. V lost 0 bases and J lost 3, with 9 bases in between. Germline CDR1 is SGDLS and CDR2 is YYNGEE. CDR3 length: 14 residues. The CDR3 reads CASSVEGAYYGYTF. The CDR3 DNA follows: TGTGCCAGCAGCGTAGAAGGGGCTTACTATGGCTACACCTTC.

For the CDR3, the DNA is TGTGCCACCAGCAGAGATCTGGCGGCTAGCGGGAGGGATACGCAGTATTTT. It specifies CATSRDLAASGRDTQYF. The chain couples TRBV15 to TRBJ2-3; 11 positions match TRBD2. Trimming at V came to 0 bases and at J to 6 bases, leaving 8 bases not matched to a gene. Per the germline V gene, CDR1 is LNHNV and CDR2 is YYDKDF (reference sequence). The CDR3 is 17 amino acids.

The chain uses TRBV4-2 and TRBJ1-2; 9 bases agree with TRBD1. V trimming: 1 base; J trimming: 7 bases; junction bases outside the gene matches: 4. CDR1 and CDR2 (germline): LGHNA, YNFKEQ. CDR3 length equals 14 residues. The CDR3 DNA reads TGTGCCAGCAGCCAAGGGACAGGGGAGGCTGGCTACACCTTC. The encoded protein is CASSQGTGEAGYTF.

This rearrangement joins TRBV18 to TRBJ1-3; 7 bases are a match to TRBD1. This CDR3 is built from 15 residues. The germline V gene encodes CDR1 KGHSH and CDR2 LQKENI. Unmatched junction bases numbered 4, after V lost 1 base and J lost 4 bases. The CDR3 spells CASSPLGQKGNTIYF. The CDR3, as DNA: TGTGCCAGCTCACCACTGGGACAGAAAGGAAACACCATATATTTT.